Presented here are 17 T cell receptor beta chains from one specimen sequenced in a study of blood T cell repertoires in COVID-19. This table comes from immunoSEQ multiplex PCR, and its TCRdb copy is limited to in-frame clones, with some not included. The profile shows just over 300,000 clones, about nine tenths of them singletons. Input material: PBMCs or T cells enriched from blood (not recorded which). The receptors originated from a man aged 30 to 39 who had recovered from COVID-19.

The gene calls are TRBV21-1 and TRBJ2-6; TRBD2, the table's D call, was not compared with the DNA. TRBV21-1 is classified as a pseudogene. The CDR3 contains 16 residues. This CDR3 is CASSRRERAGANVLTF. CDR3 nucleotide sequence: TGTGCCAGCAGCCGACGGGAGAGAGCTGGGGCCAACGTCCTGACTTTC.

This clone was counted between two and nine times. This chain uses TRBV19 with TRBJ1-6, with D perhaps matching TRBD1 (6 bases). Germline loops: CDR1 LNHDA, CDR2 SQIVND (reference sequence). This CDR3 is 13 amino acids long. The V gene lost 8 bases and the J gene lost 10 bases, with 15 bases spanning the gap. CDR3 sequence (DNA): TGTGCCAGTGACCCCACAGGGCGGTCACCCCTCCACTTT. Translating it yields CASDPTGRSPLHF.

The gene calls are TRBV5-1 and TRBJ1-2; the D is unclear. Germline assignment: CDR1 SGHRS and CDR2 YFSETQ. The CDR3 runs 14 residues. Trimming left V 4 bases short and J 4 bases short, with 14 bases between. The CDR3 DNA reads TGCGCCAGCAGCGAGGGAGGTGGTGGCTATGGCTACACCTTC. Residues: CASSEGGGGYGYTF.

The CDR3 DNA is TGTGCCAGCAGCCCCCCGAATTACAACGAGCAGTACTTC. This sequence encodes CASSPPNYNEQYF. This sequence joins TRBV5-4 and TRBJ2-7, with unresolved D. The ends were cut back, 4 bases at V and 5 bases at J, with 13 bases in the middle. The CDR3 length is 13 residues. Germline loops: CDR1 SGHNT, CDR2 YYREEE (reference sequence).

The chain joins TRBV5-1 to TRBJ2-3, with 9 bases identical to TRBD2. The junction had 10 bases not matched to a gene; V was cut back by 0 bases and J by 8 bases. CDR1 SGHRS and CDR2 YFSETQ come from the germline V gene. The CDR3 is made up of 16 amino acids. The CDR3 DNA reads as TGCGCCAGCAGCTTGGCCGGTAGCGGGAGTGTCGGTACGCAGTATTTT. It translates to CASSLAGSGSVGTQYF.

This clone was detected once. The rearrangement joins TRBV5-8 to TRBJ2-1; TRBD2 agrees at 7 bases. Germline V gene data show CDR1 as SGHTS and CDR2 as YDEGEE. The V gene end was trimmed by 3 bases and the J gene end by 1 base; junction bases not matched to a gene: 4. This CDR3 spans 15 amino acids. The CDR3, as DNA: TGTGCCAGCAGCTGGGGGGGGTTTTCCTACAATGAGCAGTTCTTC. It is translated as CASSWGGFSYNEQFF.

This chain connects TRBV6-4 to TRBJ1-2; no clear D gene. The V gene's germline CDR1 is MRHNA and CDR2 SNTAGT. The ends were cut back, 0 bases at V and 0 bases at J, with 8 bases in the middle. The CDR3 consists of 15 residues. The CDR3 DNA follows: TGTGCCAGCAGTGACTCGGCCACAGCTAACTATGGCTACACCTTC. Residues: CASSDSATANYGYTF.

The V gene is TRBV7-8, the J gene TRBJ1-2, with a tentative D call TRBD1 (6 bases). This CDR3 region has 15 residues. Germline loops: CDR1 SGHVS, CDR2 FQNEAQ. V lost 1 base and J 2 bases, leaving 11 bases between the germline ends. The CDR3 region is CASSLERDTNYGYTF. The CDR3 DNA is TGTGCCAGCAGCTTAGAAAGGGACACAAACTATGGCTACACCTTC. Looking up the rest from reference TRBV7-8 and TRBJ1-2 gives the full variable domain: GAGVSQSPRYKVAKRGQDVALRCDPISGHVSLFWYQQALGQGPEFLTYFQNEAQLDKSGLPSDRFFAERPEGSVSTLKIQRTQQEDSAVYLCASSLERDTNYGYTFGSGTRLTVV.

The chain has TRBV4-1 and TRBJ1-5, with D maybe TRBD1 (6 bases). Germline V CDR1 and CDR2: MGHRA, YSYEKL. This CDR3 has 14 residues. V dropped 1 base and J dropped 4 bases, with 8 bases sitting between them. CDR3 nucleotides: TGCGCCAGCAGCCAAGGGACAGAGAATCAGCCCCAGCATTTT. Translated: CASSQGTENQPQHF.

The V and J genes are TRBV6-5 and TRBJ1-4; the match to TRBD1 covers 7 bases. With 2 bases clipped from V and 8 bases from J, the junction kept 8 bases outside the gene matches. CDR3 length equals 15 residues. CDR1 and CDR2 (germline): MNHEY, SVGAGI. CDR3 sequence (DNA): TGTGCCAGCAGTTACGGGACAGATACATCAGAAAAACTGTTTTTT. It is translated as CASSYGTDTSEKLFF.

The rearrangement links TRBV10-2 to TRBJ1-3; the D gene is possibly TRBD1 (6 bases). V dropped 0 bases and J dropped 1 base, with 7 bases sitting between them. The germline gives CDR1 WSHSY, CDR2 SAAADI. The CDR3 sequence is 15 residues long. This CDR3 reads CASSESRGSGNTIYF. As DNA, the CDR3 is TGCGCCAGCAGTGAGTCGAGGGGGTCTGGAAACACCATATATTTT.

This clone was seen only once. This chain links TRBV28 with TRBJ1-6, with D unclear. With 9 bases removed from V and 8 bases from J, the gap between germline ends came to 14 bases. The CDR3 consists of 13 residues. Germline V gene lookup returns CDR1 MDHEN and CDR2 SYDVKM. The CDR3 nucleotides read TGTGCCAGTTACCAAGCTTTGTATTCACCCCTCCACTTT. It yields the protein CASYQALYSPLHF.

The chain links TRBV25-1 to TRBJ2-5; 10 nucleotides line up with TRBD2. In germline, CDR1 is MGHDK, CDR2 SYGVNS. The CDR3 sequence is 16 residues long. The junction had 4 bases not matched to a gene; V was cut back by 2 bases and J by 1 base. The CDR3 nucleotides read TGTGCCAGCAGTGAACTCAGCGGGAGGGCCCAAGAGACCCAGTACTTC. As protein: CASSELSGRAQETQYF. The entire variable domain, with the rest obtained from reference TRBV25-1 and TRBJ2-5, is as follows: EADIYQTPRYLVIGTGKKITLECSQTMGHDKMYWYQQDPGMELHLIHYSYGVNSTEKGDLSSESTVSRIRTEHFPLTLESARPSHTSQYLCASSELSGRAQETQYFGPGTRLLVL.

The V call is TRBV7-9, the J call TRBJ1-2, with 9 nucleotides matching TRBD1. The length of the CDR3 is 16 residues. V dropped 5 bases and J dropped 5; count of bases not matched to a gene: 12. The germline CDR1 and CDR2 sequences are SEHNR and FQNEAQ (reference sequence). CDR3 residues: CASSVPGTGFGYGYTF. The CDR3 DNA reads TGTGCCAGCAGCGTCCCCGGGACAGGGTTTGGATATGGCTACACCTTC.

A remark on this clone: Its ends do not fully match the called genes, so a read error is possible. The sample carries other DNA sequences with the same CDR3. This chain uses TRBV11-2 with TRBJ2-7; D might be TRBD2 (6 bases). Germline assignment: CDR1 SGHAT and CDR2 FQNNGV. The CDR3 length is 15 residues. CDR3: CASSLSTEGSYEQYF. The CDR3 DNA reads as TGCGCCAGCAGCTTATCCACGGAGGGCTCCTACGAGCAGTACTTC.

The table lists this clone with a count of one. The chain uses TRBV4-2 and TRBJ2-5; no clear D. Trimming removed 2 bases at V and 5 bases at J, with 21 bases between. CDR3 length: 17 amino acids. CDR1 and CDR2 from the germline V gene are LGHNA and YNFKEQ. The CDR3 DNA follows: TGTGCCAGCAGCCAATTAGGTATGGGCGTTTCCAGGGAGACCCAGTACTTC. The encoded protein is CASSQLGMGVSRETQYF.

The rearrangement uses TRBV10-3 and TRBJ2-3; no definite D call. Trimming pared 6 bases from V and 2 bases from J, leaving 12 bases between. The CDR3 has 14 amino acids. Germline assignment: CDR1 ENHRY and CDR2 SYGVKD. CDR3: CAIRAPESTDTQYF. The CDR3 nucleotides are TGTGCCATCAGAGCTCCGGAGTCCACAGATACGCAGTATTTT.